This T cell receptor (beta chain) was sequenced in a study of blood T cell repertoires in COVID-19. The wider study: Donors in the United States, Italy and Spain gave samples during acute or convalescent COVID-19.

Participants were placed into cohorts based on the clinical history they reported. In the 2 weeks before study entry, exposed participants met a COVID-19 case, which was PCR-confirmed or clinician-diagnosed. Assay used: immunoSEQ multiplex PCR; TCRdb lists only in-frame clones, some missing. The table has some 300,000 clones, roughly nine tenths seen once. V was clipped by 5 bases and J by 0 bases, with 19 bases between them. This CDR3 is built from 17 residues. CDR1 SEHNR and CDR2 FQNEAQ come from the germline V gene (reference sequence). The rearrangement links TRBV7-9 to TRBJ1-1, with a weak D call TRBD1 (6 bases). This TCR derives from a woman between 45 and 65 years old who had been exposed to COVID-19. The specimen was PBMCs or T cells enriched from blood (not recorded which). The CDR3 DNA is TGTGCCAGCAGCCAAGCGGCGGGGGCCTCACTGAACACTGAAGCTTTCTTT. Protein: CASSQAAGASLNTEAFF.